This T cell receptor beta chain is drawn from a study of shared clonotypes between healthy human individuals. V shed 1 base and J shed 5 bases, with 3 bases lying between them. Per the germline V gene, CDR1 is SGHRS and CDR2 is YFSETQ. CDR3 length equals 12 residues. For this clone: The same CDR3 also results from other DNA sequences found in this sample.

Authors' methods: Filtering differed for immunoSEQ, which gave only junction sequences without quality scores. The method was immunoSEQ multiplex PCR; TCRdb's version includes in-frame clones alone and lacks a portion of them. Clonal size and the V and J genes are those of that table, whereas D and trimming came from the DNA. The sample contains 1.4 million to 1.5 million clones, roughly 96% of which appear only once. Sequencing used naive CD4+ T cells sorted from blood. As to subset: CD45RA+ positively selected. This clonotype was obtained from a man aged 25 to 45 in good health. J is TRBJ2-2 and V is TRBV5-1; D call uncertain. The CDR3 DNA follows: TGCGCCAGCAGCTTGCAGACCGGGGAGCTGTTTTTT. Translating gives CASSLQTGELFF.